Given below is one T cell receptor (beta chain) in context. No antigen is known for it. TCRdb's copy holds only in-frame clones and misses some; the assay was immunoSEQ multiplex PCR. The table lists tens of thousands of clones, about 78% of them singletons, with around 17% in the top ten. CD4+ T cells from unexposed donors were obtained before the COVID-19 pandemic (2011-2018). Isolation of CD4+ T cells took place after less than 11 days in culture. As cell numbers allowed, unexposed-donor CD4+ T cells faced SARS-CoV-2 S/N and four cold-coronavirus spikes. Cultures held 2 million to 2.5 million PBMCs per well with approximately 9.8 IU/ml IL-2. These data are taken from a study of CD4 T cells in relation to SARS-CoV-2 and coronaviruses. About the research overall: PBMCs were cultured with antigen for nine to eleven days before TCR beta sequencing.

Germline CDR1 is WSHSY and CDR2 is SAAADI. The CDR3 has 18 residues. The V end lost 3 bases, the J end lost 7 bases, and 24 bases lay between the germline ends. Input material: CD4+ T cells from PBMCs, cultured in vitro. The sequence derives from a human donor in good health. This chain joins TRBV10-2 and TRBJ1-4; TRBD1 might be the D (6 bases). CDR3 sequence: CASSDSSLIVGGPEKLFF. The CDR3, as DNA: TGCGCCAGCAGTGATTCTTCGTTAATAGTGGGGGGCCCTGAAAAACTGTTTTTT.